This T cell receptor (beta chain) was documented in a study of control samples from healthy donors and cancer patients. Using immunoSEQ multiplex PCR, the repertoire was profiled, and TCRdb retains in-frame clones only, with some absent. This table has some 22,000 clones, around 80% appearing once. The ends were cut back, 0 bases at V and 0 bases at J, with 6 bases in the middle. This CDR3 is built from 15 residues. Germline V gene sequence: CDR1 LGHDT, CDR2 YNNKEL (reference sequence). This receptor was identified in a man aged 60-69 years with colorectal cancer. Sequencing used PBMCs. J is TRBJ1-3 and V is TRBV3-1 (or the pseudogene TRBV3-2); D remains ambiguous. The chain's CDR3 is CASSQDSSSGNTIYF. CDR3 nucleotide sequence: TGTGCCAGCAGCCAAGATTCCAGCTCTGGAAACACCATATATTTT.